Below are 10 T cell receptor beta chains sequenced from a single sample in a study of blood T cell repertoires in COVID-19. Here immunoSEQ multiplex PCR was the method, and the copy in TCRdb shows in-frame clones only, minus some. The table includes hundreds of thousands of clones, around 89% detected once. Source material: PBMCs or T cells enriched from blood (not recorded which). All receptors come from a woman between 18 and 30 years old who had recovered from COVID-19.

The rearrangement joins TRBV6-4 to TRBJ2-1, with 9 bases lining up with TRBD2. Germline V lookup: CDR1 MRHNA, CDR2 SNTAGT. V lost 0 bases and J lost 3; bases outside the gene matches: 0. This CDR3 has 15 residues. Written as DNA, the CDR3 is TGTGCCAGCAGTGACTCGCGGGGGGGCTACAATGAGCAGTTCTTC. Translated, it gives CASSDSRGGYNEQFF.

The rearrangement uses TRBV7-8 and TRBJ2-7, with D maybe TRBD2 (5 bases). The CDR3 totals 14 residues. V was shortened by 1 base and J by 7 bases, with 14 bases between the two germline ends. Germline CDR1 is SGHVS and CDR2 is FQNEAQ. CDR3 protein: CASSLGELTGEQYF. The CDR3 region has the DNA TGTGCCAGCAGCTTAGGGGAGCTCACGGGGGAGCAGTACTTC. The entire variable domain, with the rest obtained from reference TRBV7-8 and TRBJ2-7, is as follows: GAGVSQSPRYKVAKRGQDVALRCDPISGHVSLFWYQQALGQGPEFLTYFQNEAQLDKSGLPSDRFFAERPEGSVSTLKIQRTQQEDSAVYLCASSLGELTGEQYFGPGTRLTVT.

This clone was detected only once. V and J are TRBV7-2 and TRBJ2-5; 12 bases line up with TRBD2. The CDR3 is 15 residues long. Trimming took 5 bases from V and 4 from J; bases not matched to a gene: 5. In germline, CDR1 is SGHTA, CDR2 FQGNSA. The CDR3 protein is CASSPGTSGLETQYF. CDR3 DNA: TGTGCCAGCAGCCCCGGGACTAGCGGGCTAGAGACCCAGTACTTC.

The rearrangement joins TRBV23-1 to TRBJ2-3, with TRBD1 matching 11 bases. TRBV23-1 is reported as an ORF; its role is uncertain. V dropped 3 bases and J dropped 1; count of bases not matched to a gene: 6. CDR3 length equals 17 residues. The DNA of the CDR3 is TGCGCCAGCAGTCAGCCTGGGACAGGGGGTCGCACAGATACGCAGTATTTT. The encoded protein is CASSQPGTGGRTDTQYF.

This clone appeared a single time. The V gene is TRBV7-2, the J gene TRBJ2-4; TRBD2 matches at 7 bases. The CDR3 is 16 amino acids. Trimming cost V 4 bases and J 7 bases; bases outside gene matches: 13. The V gene's germline CDR1 is SGHTA and CDR2 FQGNSA. As DNA, the CDR3 is TGTGCCAGCAGCTCGCTCGGGGGGTTAATTCTTAACATTCAGTACTTC. Translating gives CASSSLGGLILNIQYF.

This clone was seen just once. V is TRBV27 and J is TRBJ2-3, with D possibly matching TRBD2 (6 bases). The germline V gene encodes CDR1 MNHEY and CDR2 SMNVEV (reference sequence). The CDR3 covers 15 residues. V was shortened by 5 bases and J by 0 bases, with 12 bases between the two germline ends. In nucleotides, the CDR3 is TGTGCCAGCAGTCTTTTTGGGGGGAGCACAGATACGCAGTATTTT. Protein: CASSLFGGSTDTQYF.

V gene TRBV12-3 or TRBV12-4 combines with J gene TRBJ1-2; no clear D. Trimming cost V 3 bases and J 6 bases, with 8 bases left between them. This CDR3 comprises 12 residues. The CDR3 sequence: CASSLRVDGYTF. DNA of the CDR3: TGTGCCAGCAGTTTGCGTGTGGATGGCTACACCTTC.

This clone was observed a single time. Here the CDR3 DNA reads TGTGCCAGCAGTGAAACCCCGGGGCAGGGGAACGGAAACACCATATATTTT. Translation gives CASSETPGQGNGNTIYF. This chain uses TRBV25-1 with TRBJ1-3; D is possibly TRBD1 (6 bases). V was trimmed by 2 bases and J by 4 bases, leaving 18 bases between them. The CDR3 length is 17 residues. Germline CDR1 and CDR2: MGHDK and SYGVNS.

The V call is TRBV7-2, the J call TRBJ2-1; unclear D gene. Germline lookup yields CDR1 SGHTA and CDR2 FQGNSA. V lost 5 bases to trimming and J lost 8 bases, with 7 bases between them. This CDR3 region has 11 residues. The CDR3 DNA is TGTGCCAGCAGCCGTTTCTATGAGCAGTTCTTC. It specifies CASSRFYEQFF.

The chain is built from TRBV2 and TRBJ2-3; the D gene is possibly TRBD2 (6 bases). CDR3 length: 18 residues. The V gene lost 0 bases and the J gene lost 1 base, with 17 bases spanning the gap. The germline gives CDR1 SNHLY, CDR2 FYNNEI. CDR3 nucleotide sequence: TGTGCCAGCAGTGAAGCGCTTCGGGGGACCAGCGGCACAGATACGCAGTATTTT. Amino acid sequence: CASSEALRGTSGTDTQYF.